This entry lists 3 T cell receptor beta chains sequenced from one sample in a study of T cells after yellow fever vaccination. One entry per CDR3 protein results from TCRdb running MiXCR on the 5' RACE reads. The sample shows 300,000 or so distinct CDR3 sequences, around 10% of them seen only once. The sequenced sample was CD4+ T cells sorted from PBMCs, obtained 5 days after the yellow fever booster vaccination. These receptors all come from a man aged 18 to 29 who received the YFV17D yellow fever vaccine.

A few counts support this clonotype. The chain links TRBV6-5 to TRBJ2-3; D remains unclear. The germline CDR1 and CDR2 sequences are MNHEY and SVGAGI. Deletions cut 7 bases from V and 1 base from J, with 18 bases between. The CDR3 is made up of 16 amino acids. In DNA, the CDR3 is TGTGCCAGCACCCCATACAGCTTAAGTCGCACAGATACGCAGTATTTT. The encoded protein is CASTPYSLSRTDTQYF.

The chain links TRBV4-3 to TRBJ1-2, with D tentatively TRBD1 (5 bases). Germline V gene data show CDR1 as LGHNA and CDR2 as YSLEER. V gave up 3 bases and J gave up 4 bases, with 18 bases separating them. The CDR3 has 16 amino acids. CDR3 loop: CASSQEVGPTTYGYTF. CDR3 nucleotide sequence: TGCGCCAGCAGCCAGGAGGTGGGACCGACCACCTATGGCTACACCTTC.

Only a few counts were recorded for this clonotype. The rearrangement joins TRBV6-2 or TRBV6-3 to TRBJ2-5; the match to TRBD1 covers 8 bases. The germline gives CDR1 MNHEY, CDR2 SVGEGT. There are 14 residues in the CDR3. Germline trimming cut 7 bases from V and 1 base from J; bases unmatched to any gene: 5. The CDR3 nucleotides read TGTGCCAGCAACCGTGACAGGGGCCAAGAGACCCAGTACTTC. Its protein product is CASNRDRGQETQYF.